The TCR beta chain described here comes from a study of cytomegalovirus exposure and HLA in healthy donors. PCR used 60 Vbeta primers and 13 Jbeta primers. As originally analysed: An analysis that came later counted 80 million or so unique TCR beta chains, approximately 12 million shared. Only in-frame clones appear in the TCRdb table, and some are missing; sequencing was by immunoSEQ multiplex PCR. V and J calls and clone size come straight from that table; D and trimming were deduced from the DNA. The data contain some 130,000 clones, 74% of them singletons. Germline V gene sequence: CDR1 SGHKS, CDR2 YYEKEE (reference sequence). V shed 4 bases and J shed 6 bases, with 14 bases lying between them. There are 15 residues in the CDR3.

The receptor was isolated from a woman in her 50s in good health and CMV-seropositive. The rearrangement uses TRBV5-5 and TRBJ1-6, with a weak D call TRBD1 (6 bases). Sequencing was done on a sample of PBMCs. CDR3 sequence (DNA): TGTGCCAGCAGCCACCCGGGACAAGCTAATTCACCCCTCCACTTT. It codes for CASSHPGQANSPLHF. Drawing the rest from reference TRBV5-5 and TRBJ1-6, the complete variable domain is DAGVTQSPTHLIKTRGQQVTLRCSPISGHKSVSWYQQVLGQGPQFIFQYYEKEERGRGNFPDRFSARQFPNYSSELNVNALLLGDSALYLCASSHPGQANSPLHFGNGTRLTVT.